What follows describes a single T cell receptor beta chain. The data are from a study of blood T cell repertoires in COVID-19. For the study at large: T cells, B-cell-depleted T cells, or PBMCs supplied cDNA or gDNA.

The junction had 11 bases not matched to a gene; V was cut back by 0 bases and J by 7 bases. The germline gives CDR1 SGDLS, CDR2 YYNGEE. The CDR3 spans 16 residues. Per the authors' pipeline: Amplified reference gene primers provided the basis for estimating nucleated cell counts. TCRdb's copy holds only in-frame clones and misses some; the assay was immunoSEQ multiplex PCR. V and J calls and clone size follow that table, whereas D and trimming were derived from the DNA. The sample lists approximately 180,000 clones; more than 70% were seen once. The gene calls are TRBV9 and TRBJ2-3; TRBD1 matches 7 bases. The TCR originated in a man aged 40-49 years with active or convalescent COVID-19. Material: peripheral blood. The CDR3 DNA sequence: TGTGCCAGCAGCGTAGGCACAGGGGACCTAAAAAATACGCAGTATTTT. Translating it yields CASSVGTGDLKNTQYF.